This TCR beta chain was found in a study of blood T cell repertoires in COVID-19. Per the germline V gene, CDR1 is SGHNT and CDR2 is YYREEE (reference sequence). The CDR3 runs 14 residues. V lost 3 bases to trimming and J lost 7 bases, with 16 bases between them. Generated by immunoSEQ multiplex PCR, the TCRdb table keeps only in-frame clones and is missing some. This repertoire shows about 160,000 clones, approximately 84% found once; its top ten account for 20% to 25%. The sequence derives from a woman over 75 with acute or convalescent COVID-19. The rearrangement links TRBV5-4 to TRBJ1-2; tentative D call: TRBD1 (5 bases). The sample was peripheral blood. The CDR3 protein is CASSWERGTGGYTF. CDR3 coding DNA: TGTGCCAGCAGCTGGGAGCGGGGGACGGGTGGCTACACCTTC.